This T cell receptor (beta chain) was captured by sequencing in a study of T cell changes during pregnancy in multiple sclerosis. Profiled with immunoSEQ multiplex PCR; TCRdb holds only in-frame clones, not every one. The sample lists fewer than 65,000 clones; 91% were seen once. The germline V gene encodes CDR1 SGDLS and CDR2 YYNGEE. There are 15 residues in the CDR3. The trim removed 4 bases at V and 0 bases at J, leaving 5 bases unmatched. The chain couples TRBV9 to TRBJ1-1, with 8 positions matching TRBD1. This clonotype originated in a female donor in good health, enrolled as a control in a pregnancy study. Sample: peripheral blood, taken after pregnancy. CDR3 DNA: TGTGCCAGCAGCCCCCGGACAGGGATGAACACTGAAGCTTTCTTT. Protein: CASSPRTGMNTEAFF.